The source of this T cell receptor (beta chain) is a study of T-cell reconstitution after alpha-beta-depleted transplantation in children. V was clipped by 5 bases and J by 1 base, with 23 bases between them. The length of the CDR3 is 18 residues. In germline, CDR1 is PRHDT, CDR2 FYEKMQ (reference sequence). This clonotype was picked up many times. The library targeted TCRbeta and was prepared with unique molecular identifiers. Via MiXCR, TCRdb re-called the PCR reads, giving one row per CDR3 protein. The repertoire holds approximately 640,000 distinct CDR3 sequences, with about 15% as singletons. Material: PBMCs from the stem cell graft donor, obtained from the stem cell graft. The chain combines TRBV13 with TRBJ1-2; perhaps TRBD1 as D (6 bases). The clonotype comes from a human donor who donated a stem cell graft to a child with acute myeloid leukemia. This chain's CDR3 is CASSTLDTGHIDNYGYTF. The CDR3 DNA reads TGTGCCAGCAGCACCCTGGACACGGGACACATCGATAACTATGGCTACACCTTC.